What follows are 16 T cell receptor beta chains derived from one specimen sequenced in a study of post-analysis software for immune sequencing data. Their antigens are not known. Libraries were made from TCR beta cDNA, and they carried unique molecular identifiers. One entry per CDR3 protein results from TCRdb running MiXCR on the PCR reads. The profile shows approximately 690,000 distinct CDR3 sequences, 55% to 60% of them singletons. Study-wide results and limits: The study found TRBV5-6, TRBV5-1 and TRBV20-1 among a few TRBV segments more frequent in patients than controls.

Sequencing was performed on blood. The receptors were gathered from a girl aged 2 to 10 with multiple sclerosis.

The chain links TRBV5-1 to TRBJ2-7; 7 bases agree with TRBD2. Looked up from germline, CDR1 is SGHRS and CDR2 is YFSETQ. The V and J ends lost 3 bases and 0 bases, in that order; junction bases with no gene match: 9. This CDR3 region has 16 residues. The CDR3 nucleotides are TGCGCCAGCAGCTCCCCGGTGGGCGGGAGCTCCTACGAGCAGTACTTC. Its translation is CASSSPVGGSSYEQYF. The whole variable domain, remainder taken from reference TRBV5-1 and TRBJ2-7, is KAGVTQTPRYLIKTRGQQVTLSCSPISGHRSVSWYQQTPGQGLQFLFEYFSETQRNKGNFPGRFSGRQFSNSRSEMNVSTLELGDSALYLCASSSPVGGSSYEQYFGPGTRLTVT.

The CDR3 DNA follows: TGCAGCGCCCTCCCGCAGGGGAACTATGGCTACACCTTC. Translating gives CSALPQGNYGYTF. The rearrangement links TRBV29-1 to TRBJ1-2; tentative D call: TRBD1 (6 bases). This CDR3 comprises 13 residues. From germline, CDR1 is SQVTM and CDR2 ANQGSEA. V lost 7 bases to trimming and J lost 2 bases, with 14 bases between them.

There are a few counts of this clonotype. This chain links TRBV20-1 with TRBJ1-4; TRBD1 matches 8 bases. V shed 4 bases and J 7 bases; nucleotides not matched to a gene: 5. The CDR3 consists of 13 residues. Germline CDR1 is DFQATT and CDR2 is SNEGSKA (reference sequence). CDR3 protein: CSATTTGAEKLFF. CDR3 DNA: TGCAGTGCTACCACGACAGGGGCTGAAAAACTGTTTTTT.

This chain uses TRBV12-3 or TRBV12-4 with TRBJ2-3, with 12 bases aligning to TRBD2. V lost 4 bases and J lost 0; bases outside the gene matches: 5. This CDR3 comprises 17 residues. The CDR3 region has the DNA TGTGCCAGCAGTTCACGGACTAGCGGGACGAGCACAGATACGCAGTATTTT. It translates to CASSSRTSGTSTDTQYF.

This rearrangement joins TRBV2 to TRBJ2-1, with 7 bases identical to TRBD1. The CDR3 contains 15 residues. Per germline, CDR1 SNHLY and CDR2 FYNNEI. V shed 5 bases, J shed 2 bases, and the junction held 6 bases outside the gene matches. CDR3 coding DNA: TGTGCCAGCAGTTTACGGACAGGAGCCTACAATGAGCAGTTCTTC. Residues: CASSLRTGAYNEQFF.

The chain recombines TRBV7-2 with TRBJ2-1; possible D gene TRBD1, 5 bases. The germline V and J ends were trimmed by 4 bases and 9 bases, with 16 bases remaining between them. Per the germline V gene, CDR1 is SGHTA and CDR2 is FQGNSA. CDR3 length: 14 amino acids. In DNA form, the CDR3 reads TGTGCCAGCAGCTCCCCTGCGGTAGGGGCTGAGCAGTTCTTC. It encodes CASSSPAVGAEQFF.

The J gene is TRBJ2-1, the V gene TRBV5-1, with 7 bases aligning to TRBD2. Germline V gene lookup returns CDR1 SGHRS and CDR2 YFSETQ. The ends lost 2 bases at V and 7 bases at J; junction bases unmatched: 9. The CDR3 totals 15 residues. DNA for the CDR3: TGCGCCAGCAGCTTTGGAATAGCGGGTCCAAATGAGCAGTTCTTC. Its protein is CASSFGIAGPNEQFF.

This clonotype was seen more than once but under ten times. CDR3 nucleotides: TGTGCCAGCAGCCAAGACCTAACAGAAAGCAATGAAAAACTGTTTTTT. This codes for CASSQDLTESNEKLFF. V gene TRBV4-2 combines with J gene TRBJ1-4; no reliable D call. This CDR3 has 16 amino acids. Germline values: CDR1 LGHNA, CDR2 YNFKEQ. Between the trimmed V and J ends, which lost 0 bases and 5 bases, there was a span of 13 bases.

V is TRBV10-1 and J is TRBJ2-1; the match to TRBD2 covers 7 bases. Germline assignment: CDR1 WNHNN and CDR2 SYGVQD (reference sequence). The CDR3 loop spans 15 amino acids. V was clipped by 7 bases and J by 6 bases; unmatched bases: 12. CDR3 in DNA: TGCGCCAGCATCCCTCCAGCGGGGTTTGGCAATGAGCAGTTCTTC. Translated: CASIPPAGFGNEQFF.

There are a few counts of this clonotype. J is TRBJ2-3 and V is TRBV7-9, with 9 bases that match TRBD1. Germline V gene sequence: CDR1 SEHNR, CDR2 FQNEAQ (reference sequence). Losses at the gene ends were 5 bases for V and 4 bases for J; bases not matched to a gene: 7. CDR3 size: 15 residues. In DNA form, the CDR3 reads TGTGCCAGCAGCGGTACGGGACAGGGCCCAGATACGCAGTATTTT. As protein: CASSGTGQGPDTQYF.

The table lists this clonotype with a few counts. The CDR3 protein is CASSVLAGQYNEQFF. The CDR3 DNA reads TGCGCCAGCAGTGTACTAGCGGGACAATACAATGAGCAGTTCTTC. The chain is built from TRBV10-2 and TRBJ2-1; 10 bases map to TRBD2. Germline V gene lookup returns CDR1 WSHSY and CDR2 SAAADI. This CDR3 is built from 15 residues. V shed 4 bases, J shed 4 bases, and the junction held 4 bases outside the gene matches.

V gene TRBV4-1 combines with J gene TRBJ2-7; 8 nucleotides line up with TRBD2. With 1 base clipped from V and 11 bases from J, the junction kept 10 bases outside the gene matches. Looked up from germline, CDR1 is MGHRA and CDR2 is YSYEKL. CDR3 size: 14 residues. Written as DNA, the CDR3 is TGCGCCAGCAGCCAAGCAACTAGCGGACGTAGGAAGTACTTC. It yields the protein CASSQATSGRRKYF.

The V and J genes are TRBV7-9 and TRBJ2-1; 8 bases align to TRBD2. This CDR3 is built from 18 residues. Trimming took 6 bases from V and 0 from J; bases not matched to a gene: 13. The germline gives CDR1 SEHNR, CDR2 FQNEAQ (reference sequence). CDR3 in DNA: TGTGCCAGCAGTAATAAGCGGGGGCCTTATTACTCCTACAATGAGCAGTTCTTC. Protein product: CASSNKRGPYYSYNEQFF.

The chain uses TRBV3-1 and TRBJ1-2; 9 bases map to TRBD1. Germline V gene lookup returns CDR1 LGHDT and CDR2 YNNKEL (reference sequence). This CDR3 region has 15 residues. The V and J ends lost 4 bases and 8 bases, in that order; junction bases with no gene match: 11. The CDR3 reads CASSPLQGAGKGYTF. CDR3 in DNA: TGTGCCAGCAGCCCGCTACAGGGGGCTGGGAAAGGCTACACCTTC.

V is TRBV10-3 and J is TRBJ2-3, with a tentative D call TRBD2 (6 bases). Germline-derived CDR1 and CDR2 are ENHRY and SYGVKD. The V end lost 6 bases, the J end lost 2 bases, and 12 bases lay between the germline ends. The CDR3 totals 14 residues. This CDR3 is CAISRGDPTDTQYF. The CDR3 DNA reads TGTGCCATCAGCCGCGGGGACCCCACAGATACGCAGTATTTT.

This clonotype was recorded a few times. The genes are TRBV5-4 and TRBJ1-5; a weak D match, TRBD1 (5 bases). The germline V gene encodes CDR1 SGHNT and CDR2 YYREEE (reference sequence). Trimming took off 2 bases at V and 2 bases at J, with 8 bases between the two ends. There are 14 residues in the CDR3. The CDR3: CASSLQVGNQPQHF. For the CDR3, the DNA is TGTGCCAGCAGCTTACAGGTGGGCAATCAGCCCCAGCATTTT.